Below are 13 T cell receptor beta chains sequenced from a single sample in a study of Graves' ophthalmopathy and Graves' hyperthyroidism. Amplification from RNA transcripts yielded the TCR beta CDR3 regions. HTBI-primed first-round RT-PCR preceded second-round multiplex PCR. From the multiplex PCR reads, TCRdb called clonotypes with MiXCR, one entry per CDR3 protein. The sample has 350,000 to 450,000 distinct CDR3 sequences, over 20% seen once. What was sequenced was peripheral blood. Receptors were obtained from a woman under 30 with stable Graves' hyperthyroidism.

On this clonotype itself: Given a much more abundant clone one base away, this may be a read error. J is TRBJ2-7 and V is TRBV29-1; D is perhaps TRBD2 (6 bases). V lost 4 bases to trimming and J lost 1 base, with 8 bases between them. Germline V gives CDR1 SQVTM, CDR2 ANQGSEA. The CDR3 is 12 residues long. CDR3 DNA: TGCAGCGTTGCTAGCGCATCCTACGAGCAGTACGTC. This gives the protein CSVASASYEQYV.

This clonotype was detected ten times or more. V is TRBV12-3 or TRBV12-4 and J is TRBJ2-5, with TRBD2 matching 12 bases. The junction had 7 bases not matched to a gene; V was cut back by 6 bases and J by 5 bases. This CDR3 contains 15 residues. This chain's CDR3 is CASSSSGRGRETQYF. The CDR3 DNA is TGTGCCAGCAGCTCTAGCGGGAGGGGACGTGAGACCCAGTACTTC.

This clonotype was observed many times. The rearrangement joins TRBV30 to TRBJ2-7; D not resolved. Germline-derived CDR1 and CDR2 are GTSNPN and SVGIG (reference sequence). The V and J ends lost 2 bases and 2 bases respectively, with 10 bases between them. The CDR3 is 13 residues long. CDR3 loop: CAWSRSYAYEQYF. DNA of the CDR3: TGTGCCTGGAGTCGAAGCTACGCCTACGAGCAGTACTTC.

At least ten counts were recorded for this clonotype. CDR3 sequence reads: CSASPVPPPNIQYF. Here the CDR3 DNA reads TGCAGTGCTAGTCCGGTGCCTCCCCCAAACATTCAGTACTTC. V and J are TRBV20-1 and TRBJ2-4; unclear D gene. CDR1 and CDR2 (germline): DFQATT, SNEGSKA (reference sequence). The V end lost 3 bases, the J end lost 6 bases, and 15 bases lay between the germline ends. CDR3 size: 14 residues.

This clonotype was picked up many times. CDR3: CASSDDEGGSPYEQYF. The CDR3 nucleotides are TGTGCCAGCAGTGATGACGAAGGGGGCAGTCCGTACGAGCAGTACTTC. The genes are TRBV2 and TRBJ2-7; TRBD1 aligns across 7 bases. The V segment lost 3 bases and the J segment 4 bases; nucleotides outside the gene matches: 12. The germline V gene encodes CDR1 SNHLY and CDR2 FYNNEI. The length of the CDR3 is 16 residues.

Many counts were recorded for this clonotype. The chain combines TRBV19 with TRBJ2-2; 10 bases map to TRBD2. CDR1 is LNHDA, CDR2 SQIVND, per germline (reference sequence). Unmatched junction bases numbered 9, after V lost 5 bases and J lost 0 bases. This CDR3 has 18 residues. The CDR3 sequence is CASSPPVAGGSNTGELFF. For the CDR3, the DNA is TGTGCCAGTAGTCCCCCGGTAGCGGGAGGATCGAACACCGGGGAGCTGTTTTTT.

This clonotype has ten or more counts. The rearrangement links TRBV12-3 or TRBV12-4 to TRBJ2-7; no clear D gene. This CDR3 is 13 amino acids long. Trimming cost V 2 bases and J 1 base, with 6 bases left between them. The CDR3 DNA sequence: TGTGCCAGCAGTTTACTAATATCCTACGAGCAGTACTTC. It encodes CASSLLISYEQYF.

Ten or more counts support this clonotype. CDR3 sequence reads: CASSQGWRNTGELFF. CDR3 nucleotide sequence: TGTGCCAGCAGCCAGGGCTGGAGGAACACCGGGGAGCTGTTTTTT. The chain uses TRBV11-2 and TRBJ2-2, with D possibly matching TRBD1 (5 bases). The germline CDR1 and CDR2 sequences are SGHAT and FQNNGV. V lost 5 bases and J 1 base, leaving 11 bases between the germline ends. The CDR3 consists of 15 residues. Full variable domain (remainder filled in from reference TRBV11-2 and TRBJ2-2): EAGVAQSPRYKIIEKRQSVAFWCNPISGHATLYWYQQILGQGPKLLIQFQNNGVVDDSQLPKDRFSAERLKGVDSTLKIQPAKLEDSAVYLCASSQGWRNTGELFFGEGSRLTVL.

This clonotype was detected many times. The V gene is TRBV6-1, the J gene TRBJ2-6; D remains ambiguous. V shed 5 bases and J shed 2 bases, with 10 bases lying between them. This CDR3 has 15 amino acids. From germline, CDR1 is MNHNS and CDR2 SASEGT. CDR3 in amino acids: CASSMTPPGANVLTF. DNA of the CDR3: TGTGCCAGCAGTATGACACCGCCTGGGGCCAACGTCCTGACTTTC.

The chain couples TRBV27 to TRBJ2-5, with 7 bases identical to TRBD1. V lost 4 bases to trimming and J lost 5 bases; unmatched junction nucleotides: 7. Germline V gene sequence: CDR1 MNHEY, CDR2 SMNVEV (reference sequence). The CDR3 totals 14 residues. Here the CDR3 reads CASSSQTGPETQYF. CDR3 DNA: TGTGCCAGCAGTTCCCAGACAGGGCCGGAGACCCAGTACTTC.

This clonotype appeared a few times. The V and J genes are TRBV6-4 and TRBJ1-2; D not resolved. Germline-derived CDR1 and CDR2 are MRHNA and SNTAGT. Trimming stripped 0 bases from V and 3 bases from J, with 11 bases between. This CDR3 region has 15 residues. CDR3 sequence (DNA): TGTGCCAGCAGTGACTCCGGGTCGGGGTACTATGGCTACACCTTC. Translating it yields CASSDSGSGYYGYTF.

The chain employs TRBV5-1 and TRBJ2-7, with D possibly being TRBD1 (5 bases). CDR1 is SGHRS, CDR2 YFSETQ, per germline. The CDR3 loop spans 14 amino acids. Trimming shortened V by 1 base and J by 2 bases, and 10 bases separated the two germline ends. The CDR3 DNA reads as TGCGCCAGCAGCTTGACAGGTCTCACCTACGAGCAGTACTTC. Encoded protein: CASSLTGLTYEQYF.

This clonotype turned up a few times. The V call is TRBV12-3 or TRBV12-4, the J call TRBJ2-4, with TRBD1 matching 8 bases. There are 15 residues in the CDR3. Losses at the gene ends were 6 bases for V and 4 bases for J; bases not matched to a gene: 8. CDR3 protein: CASRSIQGAKNIQYF. The DNA of the CDR3 is TGTGCCAGCAGATCCATCCAGGGGGCGAAAAACATTCAGTACTTC.